This TCR beta chain is drawn from a study of beta chain features in type 1 diabetes. In this sample, this clone turned up a few times. The junction had 2 bases not matched to a gene; V was cut back by 3 bases and J by 2 bases. The CDR3 is 14 amino acids. Germline-derived CDR1 and CDR2 are LNHDA and SQIVND (reference sequence). What was sequenced were expressed TCRB transcripts, since all of the isolated RNA had been reverse transcribed. TCRdb keeps only in-frame clones here, not all; method: immunoSEQ multiplex PCR. Of around 170,000 clones listed, 7.5% to 10% are singletons. A single heparinised draw of roughly 120 mL on average was taken per donor.

This rearrangement joins TRBV19 to TRBJ2-5; 8 bases agree with TRBD2. The TCR originated in a woman between 18 and 29 years old in good health. Specimen: central memory CD4+ T cells from blood. CDR3 coding DNA: TGTGCCAGTAGTATTACTAGCGGACAAGAGACCCAGTACTTC. It yields the protein CASSITSGQETQYF.